This T cell receptor (beta chain) appears in the sequencing data of a study of cytomegalovirus exposure and HLA in healthy donors (dated by TCRdb to about 2017). In terms of the full investigation: An earlier analysis of several hundred of the donors reported about 250 Gb of sequence data and roughly 100 million unique TCR beta sequences from 150 million to 200 million T cells. An early release covering more than 500 HLA-typed donors comprised approximately 290 gigabases of sequencing data and roughly 86 million unique TCR sequences. Among the roughly 400 genotyped donors, approximately 76% belonged to the genetic ancestry cluster associated with self-reported Caucasian donors. The study aimed to test whether signatures of past pathogen exposure could be identified by cataloging public T cell receptors. Using immunosequencing, the study profiled T cell repertoires from 640 or so subjects and related those repertoires to cytomegalovirus serostatus. Besides the first cohort of under 700 subjects, a separate validation cohort made up of 120 different subjects was used. To predict cytomegalovirus infection status, the study combined high-throughput TCR immunosequencing, statistical association of individual TCRs with disease status, and machine learning. In a later analysis, previously published TCR beta repertoires from several hundred donors were re-analyzed and high-resolution HLA genotyping was added so that TCR occurrence patterns could be studied. Rather than drawing on any new phenotypic data, the later analysis identified candidate immune exposures from TCR beta sequences and the way those sequences occurred across donors. An earlier analysis of roughly 580 of the donors used high-throughput TCR beta sequencing to judge whether each TCR beta V gene segment behaved as functional or pseudogenic. Alongside the repertoire data, information on donor age, sex, ethnicity and CMV serostatus was compiled. A later genetic analysis took genome-wide SNP genotypes for about 60% of the roughly 670 donors and used that subset as a discovery cohort. All discovery cohort repertoires had been generated on a single sequencing platform. Both class I and class II loci were covered by HLA typing, at four-digit resolution. Typing coverage differed by locus: A, B, C, DRB1 and DQB1 were typed in roughly 629-630 donors, DQA1 in 500 to 550, DPA1 in approximately 600, and DPB1 in 400 to 490. Because of strong linkage in the cohort, roughly five DR-DQ haplotypes were treated as single units for association and clustering. Among around 400 genotyped donors of the cohort, an average of around 250,000 unique TCR beta nucleotide sequences was sequenced per donor, of which 15% to 20% were non-productive.

Library preparation employed the immunoSEQ multiplex PCR assay. For the multiplex PCR, a mixture combining 60 forward primers for TCR Vbeta segments and 13 reverse primers for TCR Jbeta segments was used. The CDR3 region of rearranged TCR beta genes was amplified from genomic DNA with a multiplex PCR assay. On the Illumina HiSeq System, the amplified TCR beta libraries were sequenced as 87-base-pair reads. For the original study's pipeline: Across the 640 or so repertoires, a later analysis counted 60 million to 90 million unique TCR beta chains, around 10 million of which were shared by at least two donors. To remove PCR and sequencing errors, raw reads were error-corrected and collapsed into unique sequences using a nearest-neighbor algorithm that merged closely related sequences. Alignment of CDR3 sequences to IMGT reference sequences was used to assign V, D and J gene segments. For a sequence to be retained, a match of at least six nucleotides to both a V gene segment and a J gene segment was required. Rearrangements were classified as productive when the CDR3 lacked stop codons and remained in frame with V and J, and all other rearrangements were classified as non-productive. CDR3 was defined according to IMGT convention as the region running from the second conserved V-encoded cysteine to the conserved J-encoded phenylalanine. In an earlier analysis of just under 600 of the donors, sequences lacking an unambiguous match to a single V gene segment were excluded. In an earlier analysis of 500 to 750 of the donors, V segments were called functional above 56.7% productive rearrangements and were called segregating when the between-donor standard deviation exceeded 5%. A statistical classification framework was built for diagnosing cytomegalovirus status from the catalog of TCR beta chain sequences. In a later analysis, V and J genes were assigned by comparing TCR nucleotide sequences against IMGT/GENE-DB human TR gene sequences. The TCRdist pipeline was used in a later analysis to assign CDR3 sequences and most-parsimonious VDJ recombination scenarios. In a later analysis, every TCR beta chain was defined by the combination of its CDR3 amino acid sequence and its V-gene family, and reads without a unique V-gene family were dropped. As a way to deal with suspected cross-contamination and a sequencing artifact, a later analysis dropped 592 nucleotide sequences that were highly shared and had low generation probability. In a later analysis, a clonal expansion index for each public chain was calculated from normalized within-repertoire ranks of inferred template counts. Generation probabilities in a later analysis came from a VDJ recombination model fitted to out-of-frame rearrangements, and those results were checked against IGoR. Hypergeometric tests were used in a later analysis to score TCR-TCR, TCR-HLA and TCR-CMV co-occurrence, with a repertoire-size bias correction applied to the TCR pairs. To estimate false discovery rates, a later analysis permuted the HLA or CMV assignments 20 times. In a later analysis, co-occurring TCRs were grouped with DBSCAN, and TCRdist sequence similarity was added when clustering was performed within HLA-allele-positive subsets. Co-occurrence clustering excluded repertoires with fewer than 30,000 or more than 120,000 public chains, plus five with anomalous nucleotide sharing. This immuneACCESS table, as held by TCRdb, lists in-frame sequences with V and J called but not all clones. Of the missing ones, under half trace to an unresolved V gene in checked studies; the others have no known cause. For V, J and clone size, that table is used; D and trimming come from the DNA. For this sample there are more than 95,000 clones; 70% to 80% appear just once. The ten largest clones capture less than 2.5% of the sample.

The germline ends are 14 bases apart after V is trimmed by 4 bases and J by 7 bases. Sequences LNHDA (CDR1) and SQIVND (CDR2) are obtained from the germline V gene (reference sequence). The CDR3 runs 14 residues from the cysteine to the phenylalanine. Of all the DNA, just the CDR3 is kept, 42 bases in frame from base 1. The cohort consisted of 666 healthy bone marrow donors. At the time of sampling, every cohort member was nominally healthy, though immune exposures that went unrecorded were likely present. The donor was CMV seronegative and was included in the group of under 450 seronegative cohort members. Each donor provided a peripheral blood sample, and peripheral blood mononuclear cells were used for TCR beta sequencing. Genomic DNA was extracted from the blood cell samples with the Qiagen DNeasy Blood Extraction Kit. On this clone: Its specific antigen is unknown. No much larger clone is present one base from it, and per-base qualities are unavailable.

Broad study findings and their caveats: The sequencing pipeline was judged likely to have produced a cluster of highly shared sequence variants as a technical artifact. Most TCR sequences were seen in very few donors, while some public TCRs were found in many individuals. Sequencing depth was assumed to be roughly uniform across donors in the presence/absence analyses, though that assumption may not hold. A further reported finding was that TCR beta sequences accurately predicted the HLA-A and HLA-B alleles for most subjects in the first cohort. Compared with the approximately 710-donor mean, donors in an Asian-associated ancestry cluster had fewer N-insertions in productive TCRs, according to a later genetic analysis. When HLA alleles, especially DR and DQ, strongly co-occurred, TCR associations were difficult to assign to individual alleles. According to a later analysis, most CMV-associated TCR beta chains appeared to be HLA-restricted, and the HLA associations seemed to be driven largely by CMV exposure. The classifier was reported to diagnose cytomegalovirus status with high specificity and sensitivity in both the original cohort and the validation cohort. Correlated functional status among segregating V segments might reflect linkage disequilibrium, but an unknown experimental factor could not be ruled out. At a false discovery rate of 0.05, a later analysis linked some 18,000 TCR beta sequences to specific HLA alleles. A later genetic analysis associated a missense DCLRE1C variant with V-gene and J-gene trimming of TCR beta chains, and an independent cohort replicated the association. In this cohort, only TCR beta chains were sequenced, and detectable features were limited by the absence of alpha or paired-chain data. According to the authors, the approach could potentially be generalized to other disease states and immunological phenotypes. In vitro tests confirmed that three of the cytomegalovirus-associated TCR beta chains recognize cytomegalovirus antigens. A later analysis found that HLA-associated TCR beta chains were more clonally expanded and had lower generation probabilities than equally common non-associated chains. In the study, approximately 160 TCR beta chains were listed as associated with cytomegalovirus. According to a later analysis, parvovirus B19, influenza, CMV and Epstein-Barr virus appeared linked to several top co-occurrence clusters. In an earlier analysis of 587 of the donors, most TCR beta V segments appeared in productive rearrangements about 87% or about 30% of the time, broadly matching IMGT annotations. A later analysis found that TCR association rates varied across HLA loci, with DRB1 alleles showing the most associated TCRs and HLA-C alleles the fewest. Some IMGT-functional V segments, including TRBV6-2 and TRBV6-3, could not be told apart with the 87-base-pair reads, so those segments were excluded. Because counts were too low, roughly 16 rarely observed V segments, including chromosome 9 orphons, were left out of the earlier analysis of a few hundred of the donors. Because HLA typing was missing for some donors at each locus, association tests included only the typed subset. The only immune exposure information available for the cohort was CMV serostatus.

The rearranged chain carries TRBV19 and TRBJ1-3; the D gene is perhaps TRBD1, on 5 matching bases. The receptor was derived from a man aged 45-65 years in good health and CMV-seronegative. Specimen: PBMCs. The base sequence is TGTGCCAGTAGTACAGGGTTGGGAAGGAACACCATATATTTT. Its amino acids are CASSTGLGRNTIYF.